One T cell receptor (beta chain) is described in this entry. The antigen is not known. Assay used: immunoSEQ multiplex PCR; TCRdb lists only in-frame clones, some missing. The table lists some 140,000 clones, 90% of them singletons. The data originate from a study of T cell responses to AZD1222 COVID-19 vaccine. Findings of the study overall: The donor cohort was predominantly white British with a female majority, and clonal diversity may have been underestimated. Two AZD1222 administrations were followed by greater Spike-specific TCR breadth and depth. Spike-wide coverage was observed for vaccine-associated CD4 TCRs, with dominant responses at 160-218 and 743-854.

Between the trimmed V and J ends, which lost 7 bases and 4 bases, there was a span of 13 bases. Germline V lookup: CDR1 LNHDA, CDR2 SQIVND (reference sequence). The CDR3 is 13 residues long. The J gene is TRBJ1-2, the V gene TRBV19; possibly TRBD1 for D (5 bases). Material: peripheral blood, obtained on day 0 of AZD1222 vaccination. The receptor was isolated from an adult in good health. Here the CDR3 DNA reads TGTGCCAGTACCCTGCAGGGCGGCTATGGCTACACCTTC. Translated, it gives CASTLQGGYGYTF.